Listed here are 2 T cell receptor beta chains from one sample, sequenced in a study of vaccination and CD4 T cells after COVID-19 (dated by TCRdb to the early 2020s). The antigens for these receptors are not known. The method behind the library was PCR. Data came from an Illumina iSeq 100. DNA from cultured CD4+ T cells underwent TCR sequencing with the Oncomine TCR Beta short-read assay at the Johns Hopkins FTIC core. TCRdb handled the public reads itself, with Q25 trimming in fastp and clone calling in MiXCR, and kept productive beta chains. Rows matching on CDR3 protein sequence are summarized as one entry with the most common DNA and genes. This sample is represented by 20,000 to 25,000 distinct CDR3 sequences; around two fifths of them were singletons. Under 15% of the sample is taken by the ten largest. The treatment or condition label corresponds to: 10-day PBMC culture with coronavirus spike peptide pools or control peptides (ViraFEST assay).

The sequencing sample was made of CD4+ T cells from blood, cultured in vitro. Every receptor here comes from a human donor who had recovered from COVID-19.

The chain couples TRBV2 to TRBJ2-7; 8 bases line up with TRBD1. The V segment lost 8 bases and the J segment 1 base; nucleotides outside the gene matches: 10. The CDR3 loop spans 15 amino acids. Germline CDR1 reads SNHLY; CDR2 reads FYNNEI. The chain's CDR3 is CASGKDRVGSYEQYF. CDR3 nucleotide sequence: TGTGCCAGCGGAAAGGACAGGGTGGGGTCCTACGAGCAGTACTTC.

CDR3 region: CASRPPDGQETQYF. The CDR3 DNA reads TGTGCCAGCAGGCCACCAGATGGCCAAGAGACCCAGTACTTC. This sequence joins TRBV6-1 and TRBJ2-5; D call uncertain. V was cut by 6 bases and J by 1 base, with 12 bases left in between. Germline loops: CDR1 MNHNS, CDR2 SASEGT. There are 14 residues in the CDR3.